Below, 5 T cell receptor beta chains from the same sample are listed, as sequenced in a study of T-cell reconstitution after alpha-beta-depleted transplantation in children. The authors prepared the TCRbeta library with unique molecular identifiers. Each CDR3 protein gets one entry after TCRdb re-called the PCR reads with MiXCR. The table includes hundreds of thousands of distinct CDR3 sequences, 16% detected once. The sequences come from PBMCs, mostly from graft donor cells, collected 360 days after TCRalphabeta/CD19-depleted stem cell transplant. Receptor source: a male patient under 18 who had a stem cell transplant for acute lymphoblastic leukemia, so the T cells may come from the graft donor.

This clonotype was observed at least ten times. The V and J genes are TRBV20-1 and TRBJ1-2; D is unclear. Germline V lookup: CDR1 DFQATT, CDR2 SNEGSKA (reference sequence). Between the trimmed V and J ends, which lost 1 base and 12 bases, there was a span of 18 bases. This CDR3 has 13 residues. In DNA form, the CDR3 reads TGCAGTGCTAGAGCCAGAGCCGTCCCTCTTCACACCTTC. This gives the protein CSARARAVPLHTF.

This clonotype was picked up a small number of times. V gene TRBV7-3 combines with J gene TRBJ2-2; 9 bases fit TRBD2. Germline CDR1 and CDR2: SGHTA and FQGTGA. Losses at the gene ends were 3 bases for V and 6 bases for J; bases not matched to a gene: 2. The CDR3 has 14 amino acids. CDR3 loop: CASSFAGGPGELFF. The CDR3 nucleotides are TGTGCCAGCAGCTTCGCGGGAGGGCCCGGGGAGCTGTTTTTT.

This clonotype was seen repeatedly, ten times or more. The chain is built from TRBV5-1 and TRBJ2-1; 13 bases are shared with TRBD2. The junction had 13 bases not matched to a gene; V was cut back by 4 bases and J by 6 bases. This CDR3 is built from 18 residues. Germline V lookup: CDR1 SGHRS, CDR2 YFSETQ. The CDR3 coding sequence is TGCGCCAGCAGCCCTAGGACTAGCGGGAGAAGTTGGGGCAATGAGCAGTTCTTC. It encodes CASSPRTSGRSWGNEQFF.

The chain employs TRBV4-1 and TRBJ2-7; D possibly corresponds to TRBD2 (5 bases). Germline V gene sequence: CDR1 MGHRA, CDR2 YSYEKL. The CDR3 sequence is 17 residues long. V was clipped by 0 bases and J by 0 bases, with 15 bases between them. The DNA for the CDR3 is TGCGCCAGCAGCCAAGAGCGTGTCGGGGTCACCTCCTACGAGCAGTACTTC. Encoded protein: CASSQERVGVTSYEQYF.

This clonotype was observed many times. The genes are TRBV5-1 and TRBJ2-1; 7 bases are a match to TRBD2. Per germline, CDR1 SGHRS and CDR2 YFSETQ. The CDR3 has 15 amino acids. Trimming at V came to 2 bases and at J to 4 bases, leaving 6 bases not matched to a gene. The CDR3 region has the DNA TGCGCCAGCAGCTTAGTTGCGGGAGAGTACAATGAGCAGTTCTTC. Its translation: CASSLVAGEYNEQFF. Combining the CDR3 with reference TRBV5-1 and TRBJ2-1 gives the whole variable domain KAGVTQTPRYLIKTRGQQVTLSCSPISGHRSVSWYQQTPGQGLQFLFEYFSETQRNKGNFPGRFSGRQFSNSRSEMNVSTLELGDSALYLCASSLVAGEYNEQFFGPGTRLTVL.